This entry lists 29 T cell receptor beta chains sequenced from one sample in a study of Ad26.COV2.S vaccination and SARS-CoV-2 variants. Repertoires were generated with immunoSEQ multiplex PCR, while TCRdb's copy carries only in-frame clones and drops some. Here the sample spans around 370,000 clones, about 92% being singletons. Source: peripheral blood, taken after recovery from COVID-19. These receptors were taken from a human donor who had recovered from COVID-19.

The V gene is TRBV6-4, the J gene TRBJ1-2; D is perhaps TRBD1 (5 bases). V was shortened by 6 bases and J by 2 bases, with 16 bases between the two germline ends. The CDR3 covers 15 residues. CDR1 and CDR2 (germline): MRHNA, SNTAGT. CDR3: CASSPTVGGNYGYTF. The CDR3 region has the DNA TGTGCCAGCAGCCCTACCGTCGGGGGGAACTATGGCTACACCTTC.

This chain uses TRBV2 with TRBJ2-1, with a tentative D call TRBD1 (5 bases). The V end lost 6 bases, the J end lost 5 bases, and 11 bases lay between the germline ends. The CDR3 spans 13 residues. Germline V CDR1 and CDR2: SNHLY, FYNNEI. CDR3 nucleotide sequence: TGTGCCAGCAGCCTCCAAGGGGACAATGAGCAGTTCTTC. Its protein is CASSLQGDNEQFF.

The rearrangement joins TRBV7-2 to TRBJ2-1, with a weak D call TRBD2 (5 bases). V lost 5 bases, J lost 7 bases, and 15 bases lay in between. This CDR3 spans 14 amino acids. Germline V lookup: CDR1 SGHTA, CDR2 FQGNSA. Here the CDR3 DNA reads TGTGCCAGCAGCCCACCCCGGTCGGGGAATGAGCAGTTCTTC. Encoded protein: CASSPPRSGNEQFF. The whole variable domain, remainder taken from reference TRBV7-2 and TRBJ2-1, is GAGVSQSPSNKVTEKGKDVELRCDPISGHTALYWYRQSLGQGLEFLIYFQGNSAPDKSGLPSDRFSAERTGGSVSTLTIQRTQQEDSAVYLCASSPPRSGNEQFFGPGTRLTVL.

The J gene is TRBJ1-2, the V gene TRBV6-6, with no clear D. With 5 bases removed from V and 7 bases from J, the gap between germline ends came to 17 bases. CDR3 length: 14 residues. Germline V gene lookup returns CDR1 MNHNY and CDR2 SVGAGI (reference sequence). This chain's CDR3 is CASSPPTPGAGYTF. In nucleotides, the CDR3 is TGTGCCAGCAGTCCCCCTACTCCGGGAGCTGGCTACACCTTC.

The genes are TRBV5-6 and TRBJ2-1; D is unclear. With 0 bases removed from V and 5 bases from J, the gap between germline ends came to 9 bases. Germline CDR1 SGHDT, CDR2 YYEEEE. The CDR3 runs 14 residues. The CDR3 DNA reads TGTGCCAGCAGCTTGGACAGCAGTCACAATGAGCAGTTCTTC. As protein: CASSLDSSHNEQFF.

This clone was observed a single time. The J gene is TRBJ2-7, the V gene TRBV7-9, with 8 nucleotides matching TRBD1. There are 15 residues in the CDR3. J was trimmed by 1 base and V by 5 bases; bases with no gene match: 7. Germline-derived CDR1 and CDR2 are SEHNR and FQNEAQ (reference sequence). CDR3 DNA: TGTGCCAGCAGCCCCGGCACAGGGGGTTCCTACGAGCAGTACTTC. This translates into CASSPGTGGSYEQYF.

This sequence joins TRBV5-5 and TRBJ2-7, with 8 bases matching TRBD1. The germline CDR1 and CDR2 sequences are SGHKS and YYEKEE (reference sequence). The CDR3 runs to 14 residues. The J segment lost 2 bases and the V segment lost 6 bases, leaving 7 bases of the junction unmatched. CDR3 bases: TGTGCCAGCACCCTGACAGGGGTTACCTACGAGCAGTACTTC. It encodes CASTLTGVTYEQYF.

Note on this clone: The same CDR3 also results from other DNA sequences found in this sample. This chain joins TRBV11-2 and TRBJ1-2, with 7 nucleotides matching TRBD1. V shed 5 bases, J shed 3 bases, and the junction held 3 bases outside the gene matches. Germline values: CDR1 SGHAT, CDR2 FQNNGV. The CDR3 sequence is 13 residues long. The CDR3 protein is CASSPGQHYGYTF. The CDR3 region has the DNA TGTGCCAGCAGCCCGGGACAGCACTATGGCTACACCTTC.

This clone appeared once. The chain links TRBV12-3 or TRBV12-4 to TRBJ2-5; unclear D gene. Trimming left V 3 bases short and J 2 bases short, with 4 bases between. The CDR3 contains 12 residues. CDR3 region: CASSLQQETQYF. CDR3 sequence (DNA): TGTGCCAGCAGTTTGCAGCAAGAGACCCAGTACTTC.

This rearrangement joins TRBV29-1 to TRBJ2-2, with a possible D match to TRBD2 (6 bases). There are 14 residues in the CDR3. From germline, CDR1 is SQVTM and CDR2 ANQGSEA. The CDR3 region is CSAGQKVNTGELFF. DNA of the CDR3: TGCTCGGCGGGGCAGAAGGTCAACACCGGGGAGCTGTTTTTT.

This rearrangement joins TRBV27 to TRBJ2-1; D ambiguous. Trimming removed 4 bases at V and 5 bases at J, with 12 bases between. From germline, CDR1 is MNHEY and CDR2 SMNVEV (reference sequence). The CDR3 sequence is 14 residues long. The CDR3 protein is CASSSTIRDNEQFF. The CDR3 DNA reads TGTGCCAGCAGTTCGACCATTAGGGACAATGAGCAGTTCTTC.

The rearrangement joins TRBV6-5 to TRBJ2-5; 8 bases are a match to TRBD2. V lost 5 bases to trimming and J lost 5 bases; unmatched junction nucleotides: 1. The CDR3 runs 12 residues. From germline, CDR1 is MNHEY and CDR2 SVGAGI. CDR3: CASSTSGETQYF. CDR3 coding DNA: TGTGCCAGCAGTACTAGCGGCGAGACCCAGTACTTC.

This clone was observed a handful of times. The chain couples TRBV6-4 to TRBJ2-2; D is uncertain. The CDR3 is made up of 14 amino acids. Trimming stripped 0 bases from V and 3 bases from J, with 5 bases between. Germline CDR1 MRHNA, CDR2 SNTAGT. The DNA of the CDR3 is TGTGCCAGCAGTGACTCGAGCGACACCGGGGAGCTGTTTTTT. Translating it yields CASSDSSDTGELFF.

A remark on this clone: Germline and junction disagree at one end, which may indicate a read error. This same CDR3 is encoded by further DNA sequences in the sample. The CDR3 loop is CASSSGAGYEQYF. The DNA of the CDR3 is TGTGCCAGCAGTTCTGGGGCGGGCTACGAGCAGTATTTC. The V and J genes are TRBV12-3 or TRBV12-4 and TRBJ2-7, with D tentatively TRBD1 or TRBD2 (5 bases each). The CDR3 contains 13 residues.

This chain joins TRBV9 and TRBJ1-6; weak D call: TRBD1 (6 bases). The CDR3 is 12 amino acids. V gave up 3 bases and J gave up 10 bases, with 8 bases separating them. CDR1 and CDR2 from the germline V gene are SGDLS and YYNGEE. DNA of the CDR3: TGTGCCAGCAGCGCCCAGGGGTCACCCCTCCACTTT. Encoded protein: CASSAQGSPLHF. Variable domain in full (rest from reference TRBV9 and TRBJ1-6): DSGVTQTPKHLITATGQRVTLRCSPRSGDLSVYWYQQSLDQGLQFLIQYYNGEERAKGNILERFSAQQFPDLHSELNLSSLELGDSALYFCASSAQGSPLHFGNGTRLTVT.

This sequence joins TRBV19 and TRBJ1-6; D gene uncertain. CDR1 LNHDA and CDR2 SQIVND come from the germline V gene (reference sequence). Between the trimmed V and J ends, which lost 5 bases and 0 bases, there was a span of 8 bases. This CDR3 contains 15 residues. In DNA form, the CDR3 reads TGTGCCAGTAGTTCAATCAGCTCCTATAATTCACCCCTCCACTTT. Protein product: CASSSISSYNSPLHF.

This clone was observed a few times. The chain links TRBV5-4 to TRBJ1-6; tentatively, D is TRBD1 (5 bases). Germline loops: CDR1 SGHNT, CDR2 YYREEE (reference sequence). Trimming removed 5 bases at V and 6 bases at J, with 12 bases between. The CDR3 totals 14 residues. This CDR3 reads CASRGASFNSPLHF. CDR3 coding DNA: TGTGCCAGCAGAGGGGCCAGTTTTAATTCACCCCTCCACTTT.

The CDR3 bases are TGTGCCAGCAGCTTAGGTCTAGGGGGGATGTGGGTCAAAAACATTCAGTACTTC. It is translated as CASSLGLGGMWVKNIQYF. The rearrangement joins TRBV11-2 to TRBJ2-4, with D tentatively TRBD1 or TRBD2 (6 bases each). CDR1 and CDR2 from the germline V gene are SGHAT and FQNNGV. The CDR3 runs 18 residues. Trimming stripped 1 base from V and 3 bases from J, with 19 bases between.

The chain joins TRBV11-2 to TRBJ1-3; tentatively, D is TRBD1 (6 bases). Trimming cost V 5 bases and J 4 bases, with 6 bases left between them. The CDR3 loop spans 12 amino acids. Germline V CDR1 and CDR2: SGHAT, FQNNGV. In nucleotides, the CDR3 is TGTGCCAGCAGCCAGGGGGGAAACACCATATATTTT. Translating gives CASSQGGNTIYF.

This chain connects TRBV10-3 to TRBJ2-7; perhaps TRBD2 as D (6 bases). Germline values: CDR1 ENHRY, CDR2 SYGVKD. The CDR3 runs to 16 residues. The V gene lost 6 bases and the J gene lost 2 bases, with 20 bases spanning the gap. CDR3 in DNA: TGTGCCATCAGGGGACTCCGGGACCTAACGACCTACGAGCAGTACTTC. It translates to CAIRGLRDLTTYEQYF.

This sequence joins TRBV7-9 and TRBJ1-4; D gene ambiguous. Germline V gene data show CDR1 as SEHNR and CDR2 as FQNEAQ (reference sequence). Trimming removed 1 base at V and 10 bases at J, with 7 bases between. The CDR3 is 12 amino acids. This CDR3 reads CASSLEEGKLFF. CDR3 DNA sequence: TGTGCCAGCAGCTTAGAAGAGGGAAAACTGTTTTTT. The variable domain in full, with the rest retrieved from reference TRBV7-9 and TRBJ1-4, is DTGVSQNPRHKITKRGQNVTFRCDPISEHNRLYWYRQTLGQGPEFLTYFQNEAQLEKSRLLSDRFSAERPKGSFSTLEIQRTEQGDSAMYLCASSLEEGKLFFGSGTQLSVL.

This chain joins TRBV20-1 and TRBJ2-7; a weak D match, TRBD2 (5 bases). Germline V gives CDR1 DFQATT, CDR2 SNEGSKA (reference sequence). Trimming left V 3 bases short and J 0 bases short, with 12 bases between. The CDR3 extends over 14 amino acids. The CDR3 nucleotides are TGCAGTGCTAGTCCCCGGGAAAGCTCCTACGAGCAGTACTTC. This codes for CSASPRESSYEQYF.

J is TRBJ2-5 and V is TRBV5-5; 7 positions match TRBD1. This CDR3 has 14 amino acids. V shed 5 bases, J shed 2 bases, and the junction held 6 bases outside the gene matches. The germline V gene has CDR1 SGHKS and CDR2 YYEKEE (reference sequence). The CDR3 DNA sequence: TGTGCCAGCAGGACAGGGAATTTTCAAGAGACCCAGTACTTC. This sequence encodes CASRTGNFQETQYF.

The V gene is TRBV10-3, the J gene TRBJ2-3; TRBD1 matches at 8 bases. The V segment lost 4 bases and the J segment 3 bases; nucleotides outside the gene matches: 6. The CDR3 runs 15 residues. Per the germline V gene, CDR1 is ENHRY and CDR2 is SYGVKD. The CDR3 region is CAISGGRGRTDTQYF. The CDR3 DNA sequence: TGTGCCATCAGTGGTGGCAGGGGGCGTACAGATACGCAGTATTTT.

The sample holds a few counts of this clone. The V gene is TRBV7-9, the J gene TRBJ2-7, with TRBD1 matching 10 bases. The V gene's germline CDR1 is SEHNR and CDR2 FQNEAQ (reference sequence). V lost 4 bases to trimming and J lost 2 bases; unmatched junction nucleotides: 14. This CDR3 comprises 18 residues. This chain's CDR3 is CASSSGTGVFLTAYEQYF. The CDR3 DNA reads as TGTGCCAGCAGCTCCGGGACAGGGGTTTTCCTTACGGCCTACGAGCAGTACTTC.

The chain links TRBV7-9 to TRBJ2-1; TRBD2 matches at 10 bases. V lost 4 bases and J lost 5; bases outside the gene matches: 5. Germline V gene sequence: CDR1 SEHNR, CDR2 FQNEAQ (reference sequence). The CDR3 sequence is 15 residues long. The CDR3 DNA reads TGTGCCAGCAGCTCCCCGGGACTAGCGCACAATGAGCAGTTCTTC. Its protein product is CASSSPGLAHNEQFF.

CDR3 loop: CASSLSGGSQGELFF. The CDR3 nucleotides read TGTGCCAGCAGCTTAAGCGGGGGGTCCCAGGGGGAGCTGTTTTTT. J is TRBJ2-2 and V is TRBV11-2; 9 nucleotides agree with TRBD2. V dropped 2 bases and J dropped 8; count of bases not matched to a gene: 6. CDR1 is SGHAT and CDR2 is FQNNGV in the germline V gene. The CDR3 is 15 amino acids. Supplemented by reference TRBV11-2 and TRBJ2-2, the full variable domain reads EAGVAQSPRYKIIEKRQSVAFWCNPISGHATLYWYQQILGQGPKLLIQFQNNGVVDDSQLPKDRFSAERLKGVDSTLKIQPAKLEDSAVYLCASSLSGGSQGELFFGEGSRLTVL.

The genes are TRBV19 and TRBJ1-5, with D possibly being TRBD1 (5 bases). Trimming removed 8 bases from V and 5 bases from J, with 16 bases in between. The V gene's germline CDR1 is LNHDA and CDR2 SQIVND (reference sequence). The CDR3 is 14 residues long. The CDR3, as DNA: TGTGCCAGTCTAGAGACAGCAAATGATCAGCCCCAGCATTTT. It specifies CASLETANDQPQHF.

The rearrangement links TRBV29-1 to TRBJ1-2, with D unclear. The CDR3 length is 13 residues. The germline V and J ends were trimmed by 7 bases and 4 bases, with 16 bases remaining between them. Germline V lookup: CDR1 SQVTM, CDR2 ANQGSEA. The CDR3 DNA is TGCAGCGCCGCCGGCATGGATATCTATGGCTACACCTTC. Protein: CSAAGMDIYGYTF.